What follows is one T cell receptor beta chain and its context. No antigen is known for it. The source of the sample is a study of graft-versus-host responses after intestinal transplantation. Study in general: Anti-thymocyte globulin induction, then tacrolimus and steroids for approximately 3 years, went to all recipients. Findings of the study overall: Researchers found peak circulating GvH clone levels linked to early post-transplant HvG declines. Where graft-donor T cell macrochimerism was present, patients had high graft-versus-host to host-versus-graft clonal ratios in allografts. Present in recipient marrow, GvH clones included some that appeared first in ileum or blood.

The germline gives CDR1 SEHNR, CDR2 FQNEAQ (reference sequence). The CDR3 has 17 amino acids. With 5 bases removed from V and 0 bases from J, the gap between germline ends came to 16 bases. The repertoire was sequenced with immunoSEQ multiplex PCR; TCRdb's copy has only in-frame clones and lacks some. The table lists over 85,000 clones, about 95% of them singletons. The material was unstimulated CD4+ T cells sorted from spleen or lymph node cells, obtained before transplant. The origin of this receptor is a human donor who was the organ donor for an intestinal transplant. The chain is built from TRBV7-9 and TRBJ2-2; TRBD1 might be the D (5 bases). CDR3 DNA: TGTGCCAGCAGCCAGTTAGCCAGGGAATCGAACACCGGGGAGCTGTTTTTT. Protein sequence: CASSQLARESNTGELFF. Full variable domain (missing parts from reference TRBV7-9 and TRBJ2-2): DTGVSQNPRHKITKRGQNVTFRCDPISEHNRLYWYRQTLGQGPEFLTYFQNEAQLEKSRLLSDRFSAERPKGSFSTLEIQRTEQGDSAMYLCASSQLARESNTGELFFGEGSRLTVL.